Presented here are 23 T cell receptor beta chains from one specimen sequenced in a study of T cell changes during pregnancy in multiple sclerosis. Using immunoSEQ multiplex PCR, the repertoire was profiled, and TCRdb retains in-frame clones only, with some absent. Of about 40,000 clones listed, about nine tenths were seen once; the top ten hold 0.4% to 0.45%. This sample comprised CD4+ T cells from peripheral blood mononuclear cells, obtained in the third trimester of pregnancy. These receptor sequences come from a female donor with multiple sclerosis, enrolled in a pregnancy study.

The rearrangement links TRBV27 to TRBJ2-7, with D possibly TRBD1 on 7 matching bases. V gave up 8 bases and J gave up 4 bases, with 12 bases separating them. Per germline, CDR1 MNHEY and CDR2 SMNVEV (reference sequence). The CDR3 spans 12 residues. The CDR3 nucleotides are TGTGCCAGCTCGACAGGGAGGTACGAGCAGTACTTC. The encoded protein is CASSTGRYEQYF.

J is TRBJ2-7 and V is TRBV11-2; the D gene is possibly TRBD2 (5 bases). Germline CDR1 reads SGHAT; CDR2 reads FQNNGV. Trimming cost V 5 bases and J 1 base, with 6 bases left between them. The CDR3 runs 12 residues. CDR3 DNA: TGTGCCAGCAGCGGACTTTCCTACGAGCAGTACTTC. Translation gives CASSGLSYEQYF.

V gene TRBV12-1 combines with J gene TRBJ2-7; no check of the table's D call, TRBD2, against the DNA was made. TRBV12-1 is annotated as a pseudogene. The CDR3 is made up of 16 amino acids. CDR3 loop: CASSPKGGGRVYEQYF. Written as DNA, the CDR3 is TGTGCCAGCAGCCCCAAAGGAGGCGGGAGGGTTTACGAGCAGTACTTC.

The rearrangement uses TRBV7-9 and TRBJ1-2; 7 nucleotides match TRBD1. CDR1 is SEHNR and CDR2 is FQNEAQ in the germline V gene (reference sequence). Trimming cost V 1 base and J 4 bases; bases outside gene matches: 3. This CDR3 is built from 14 residues. CDR3 coding DNA: TGTGCCAGCAGCTTAGGACAGGGCGTCTATGGCTACACCTTC. Translating it yields CASSLGQGVYGYTF.

The chain combines TRBV7-6 with TRBJ2-1; 12 bases fit TRBD1. The CDR3 loop spans 14 amino acids. CDR1 and CDR2 from the germline V gene are SGHVS and FNYEAQ. The V gene end was trimmed by 7 bases and the J gene end by 9 bases; junction bases not matched to a gene: 7. CDR3 DNA sequence: TGTGCCAGCACCCCGGGACAGGGGGCAGGTGAGCAGTTCTTC. Translated, it gives CASTPGQGAGEQFF.

This chain links TRBV7-9 with TRBJ2-7; D may be TRBD1 (6 bases). V lost 0 bases and J lost 5, with 17 bases in between. The germline V gene encodes CDR1 SEHNR and CDR2 FQNEAQ (reference sequence). The CDR3 length is 16 residues. CDR3 region: CASSLASWGHTDEQYF. DNA for the CDR3: TGTGCCAGCAGCTTAGCCTCCTGGGGACATACGGACGAGCAGTACTTC.

J is TRBJ2-1 and V is TRBV7-3; TRBD1 agrees at 9 bases. The CDR3 has 16 amino acids. With 6 bases clipped from V and 11 bases from J, the junction kept 17 bases outside the gene matches. CDR1 and CDR2 from the germline V gene are SGHTA and FQGTGA. CDR3 nucleotide sequence: TGTGCCAGCAGTACAGGGGGCGGGGCCGCAGAAGGCAAGCAGTTCTTC. It yields the protein CASSTGGGAAEGKQFF.

The chain recombines TRBV7-2 with TRBJ2-5; 12 nucleotides agree with TRBD2. Germline V gene lookup returns CDR1 SGHTA and CDR2 FQGNSA. The CDR3 is 15 residues long. With 8 bases clipped from V and 7 bases from J, the junction kept 11 bases outside the gene matches. The CDR3 coding sequence is TGTGCCAGCTTGGGGGGACTAGCGGGTTCACGGACCCAGTACTTC. Translating gives CASLGGLAGSRTQYF.

The V call is TRBV19, the J call TRBJ1-1; TRBD1 might be the D (6 bases). The ends were cut back, 7 bases at V and 5 bases at J, with 17 bases in the middle. This CDR3 region has 14 residues. Per germline, CDR1 LNHDA and CDR2 SQIVND (reference sequence). The CDR3 DNA sequence: TGTGCCAGTACCCCACTCAGGGGAGTGACTGAAGCTTTCTTT. Translating gives CASTPLRGVTEAFF.

V is TRBV6-9 and J is TRBJ2-3; D is unresolved. Trimming left V 11 bases short and J 7 bases short, with 16 bases between. The CDR3 is 12 residues long. The germline V gene has CDR1 MNHGY and CDR2 SVAAGI. The CDR3 protein is CAVITSVYTQYF. In nucleotides, the CDR3 is TGTGCCGTCATCACGAGCGTCTATACGCAGTATTTT.

This clone appeared once. The genes are TRBV6-1 and TRBJ1-6; 9 positions match TRBD1. Germline values: CDR1 MNHNS, CDR2 SASEGT. V was clipped by 6 bases and J by 11 bases; unmatched bases: 11. The length of the CDR3 is 15 residues. This CDR3 reads CASRAGQGNFTPLHF. CDR3 nucleotides: TGTGCCAGCAGGGCAGGACAGGGGAATTTTACACCCCTCCACTTT.

This chain uses TRBV28 with TRBJ2-1; tentative D call: TRBD2 (6 bases). V was trimmed by 7 bases and J by 0 bases, leaving 13 bases between them. The CDR3 consists of 15 residues. CDR1 and CDR2 from the germline V gene are MDHEN and SYDVKM. The CDR3 here is CASTQVGGSYNEQFF. CDR3 DNA: TGTGCCAGCACTCAGGTGGGGGGCTCCTACAATGAGCAGTTCTTC.

The chain recombines TRBV6-1 with TRBJ2-7; D is possibly TRBD1 (6 bases). The CDR3 runs to 14 residues. Germline V CDR1 and CDR2: MNHNS, SASEGT. V gave up 6 bases and J gave up 0 bases, with 12 bases separating them. The CDR3 region has the DNA TGTGCCAGCAGGGCAGGGGTATCCTCCTACGAGCAGTACTTC. Protein sequence: CASRAGVSSYEQYF.

This rearrangement joins TRBV19 to TRBJ2-3; D gene ambiguous. Trimming cost V 0 bases and J 4 bases, with 14 bases left between them. This CDR3 spans 16 amino acids. CDR1 and CDR2 from the germline V gene are LNHDA and SQIVND (reference sequence). The CDR3 DNA reads as TGTGCCAGTAGTATAGACGGAGCCCGGCGGTCAGATACGCAGTATTTT. Amino acid sequence: CASSIDGARRSDTQYF.

The CDR3 reads CASSLGVNTIYF. In DNA form, the CDR3 reads TGTGCCAGCAGCTTAGGAGTAAACACCATATATTTT. The rearrangement uses TRBV7-9 and TRBJ1-3; D is unclear. CDR3 length: 12 amino acids. Trimming took 1 base from V and 6 from J, leaving 4 bases between them. Germline V gives CDR1 SEHNR, CDR2 FQNEAQ (reference sequence). Full variable domain (remainder filled in from reference TRBV7-9 and TRBJ1-3): DTGVSQNPRHKITKRGQNVTFRCDPISEHNRLYWYRQTLGQGPEFLTYFQNEAQLEKSRLLSDRFSAERPKGSFSTLEIQRTEQGDSAMYLCASSLGVNTIYFGEGSWLTVV.

V is TRBV7-9 and J is TRBJ2-3; possibly TRBD2 for D (7 bases). V was cut by 1 base and J by 1 base, with 18 bases left in between. The germline gives CDR1 SEHNR, CDR2 FQNEAQ (reference sequence). The CDR3 extends over 18 amino acids. CDR3 sequence: CASSLVGGASGGTDTQYF. CDR3 nucleotides: TGTGCCAGCAGCTTAGTTGGGGGGGCTAGCGGAGGCACAGATACGCAGTATTTT.

V usage is TRBV18 and J usage is TRBJ1-3, with D perhaps TRBD1 (6 bases). The CDR3 runs 16 residues. CDR1 and CDR2 (germline): KGHSH, LQKENI. V gave up 6 bases and J gave up 2 bases, with 17 bases separating them. As DNA, the CDR3 is TGTGCCAGCTCCCGGGGGGCCCGGTCCCCTGGAAACACCATATATTTT. It encodes CASSRGARSPGNTIYF.

The J gene is TRBJ1-2, the V gene TRBV20-1; 7 nucleotides line up with TRBD1. Germline-derived CDR1 and CDR2 are DFQATT and SNEGSKA (reference sequence). J was trimmed by 9 bases and V by 6 bases; bases with no gene match: 7. The CDR3 has 11 amino acids. In nucleotides, the CDR3 is TGCAGTGCGCGACAGGGACCTAGCTACACCTTC. This codes for CSARQGPSYTF.

In this sample, this clone turned up many times. The CDR3 loop reads CASRIGQGAYEQYF. CDR3 bases: TGTGCCAGCAGAATTGGACAGGGGGCGTACGAGCAGTACTTC. The J gene is TRBJ2-7, the V gene TRBV7-9; 11 positions agree with TRBD1. After removal of 6 bases from V and 4 bases from J, the junction contained 5 bases not matched to a gene. CDR3 size: 14 residues. Germline V gene sequence: CDR1 SEHNR, CDR2 FQNEAQ (reference sequence).

This clone appeared a single time. The chain combines TRBV5-1 with TRBJ2-7, with 11 bases identical to TRBD2. Germline CDR1 is SGHRS and CDR2 is YFSETQ. Trimming removed 4 bases from V and 3 bases from J; junction bases left unmatched: 3. This CDR3 contains 14 residues. DNA of the CDR3: TGCGCCAGCAGCCTAGGGACTAGCGGCTACGAGCAGTACTTC. It is translated as CASSLGTSGYEQYF.

The chain carries TRBV2 and TRBJ2-4; no definite D call. The CDR3 is 14 amino acids. The V end was cut by 2 bases, the J end by 0 bases, with 5 bases between. Germline values: CDR1 SNHLY, CDR2 FYNNEI. In DNA form, the CDR3 reads TGTGCCAGCAGTGAACGGGTAGCCAAAAACATTCAGTACTTC. This translates into CASSERVAKNIQYF.

V usage is TRBV20-1 and J usage is TRBJ2-7; D unresolved. The CDR3 length is 10 residues. Germline assignment: CDR1 DFQATT and CDR2 SNEGSKA (reference sequence). V lost 6 bases, J lost 3 bases, and 6 bases lay in between. CDR3 nucleotides: TGCAGTGCGGGCCTCTACGAGCAGTACTTC. It translates to CSAGLYEQYF.

The rearrangement uses TRBV27 and TRBJ1-2; maybe TRBD1 (5 bases). The V end lost 4 bases, the J end lost 8 bases, and 11 bases lay between the germline ends. Germline CDR1 is MNHEY and CDR2 is SMNVEV (reference sequence). The CDR3 is 12 residues long. The CDR3 here is CASSSPGRGYTF. CDR3 nucleotides: TGTGCCAGCAGTTCCCCAGGGAGGGGCTACACCTTC.